This is a list of T cell receptor beta chains from one sample in a study of cytomegalovirus exposure and HLA in healthy donors. Here immunoSEQ multiplex PCR was the method, and the copy in TCRdb shows in-frame clones only, minus some. The table has over 200,000 clones, 90% seen once. The sequenced material came from PBMCs. The receptors derive from a woman aged 18-29 years in good health and CMV-seronegative. Both conserved end residues are part of each CDR3. The order of the fields is J gene, CDR3 length, D gene, clone size, V gene, CDR3 protein, CDR3 DNA. The D gene is left open where the match is weak. Clone size is not always given. Where it is, it says once, few, many or a class for expanded clones.

>TRBJ1-6|16|TRBD1|-|TRBV19
CASSIVPDRGGSPLHF
TGTGCCAGTAGTATAGTCCCGGACAGGGGAGGATCACCCCTCCACTTT
>TRBJ2-1|15|TRBD1|-|TRBV29-1
CSVRFVTGGYNEQFF
TGCAGCGTCCGCTTTGTGACAGGGGGGTACAATGAGCAGTTCTTC
>TRBJ1-3|15|TRBD1|-|TRBV9
CASSVGDSSGNTIYF
TGTGCCAGCAGCGTAGGGGACAGCTCTGGAAACACCATATATTTT
>TRBJ2-5|12|-|-|TRBV29-1
CSSNRVQETQYF
TGCAGCTCGAACAGGGTACAAGAGACCCAGTACTTC
>TRBJ2-6|14|-|few|TRBV2
CASRTLSGANVLTF
TGTGCCAGCAGGACACTCTCTGGGGCCAACGTCCTGACTTTC
>TRBJ2-7|15|TRBD2|-|TRBV9
CASSSLYGGIYEQYF
TGTGCCAGCAGCTCACTCTACGGGGGGATCTACGAGCAGTACTTC
>TRBJ1-1|14|TRBD1|-|TRBV18
CASSLQTGRTEAFF
TGTGCCAGCTCACTACAGACAGGGAGGACTGAAGCTTTCTTT
>TRBJ1-5|13|-|-|TRBV7-9
CASSSTGVSPQHF
TGTGCCAGCAGCTCGACAGGAGTCTCTCCCCAGCATTTT
>TRBJ2-1|14|TRBD2|-|TRBV13
CASSSRTRANEQFF
TGTGCCAGCAGCTCCCGGACTAGGGCTAATGAGCAGTTCTTC
>TRBJ1-2|13|TRBD1|-|TRBV29-1
CSVEDQGQGVHTF
TGCAGCGTTGAAGATCAAGGACAGGGGGTCCACACCTTC
>TRBJ1-2|16|-|-|TRBV28
CASSRLTGGVGYGYTF
TGTGCCAGCAGCCGATTGACTGGAGGGGTAGGCTATGGCTACACCTTC
>TRBJ1-6|15|-|-|TRBV6-5
CANVPPSGFGSPLHF
TGTGCCAATGTACCGCCTTCAGGGTTTGGCTCACCCCTCCACTTT